Sequencing of this T cell receptor (beta chain) was carried out in a study of T-cell memory formation after mild COVID-19 (dated by TCRdb to about 2021). Regarding the study in general: TCR sequence clusters from the two donors were found to be largely donor specific. In a couple of donors, T-cell clones that expanded and contracted after mild COVID-19 were tracked by sequencing TCRalpha and TCRbeta repertoires over time. The cohort was made up of two young adult volunteers, one female and one male, who were previously healthy.

Sequencing instrument: Illumina NovaSeq 6000. TCRalpha and TCRbeta cDNA libraries were built by 5'RACE with constant-segment primers, adding sample barcodes and unique molecular identifiers. Trizol reagent was used to extract RNA from every sample. Library amplification was performed in two PCR steps, and a second sample barcode and Illumina TruSeq adapters were introduced in the second step. Libraries were sequenced on an Illumina NovaSeq with 2 x 150 bp paired-end reads. Turning to the authors' computational methods: The reads were demultiplexed and collapsed into UMI-guided consensus sequences using migec v1.2.7. Using mixcr v2.1.11, the UMI consensuses were aligned to TRA and TRB V and J templates and assembled into clonotypes. Clonotypes were classified as expanded or contracted when called significant by both edgeR and NoisET, with noise models trained on biological replicates. For edgeR calls, a false discovery rate-adjusted p below 0.01 and a log2 fold-change threshold of 1 were applied. PCA with hierarchical clustering of max-normalized trajectories of the 1000 most abundant clonotypes was used as exploratory dynamics analysis. Each responding clone was given a CD4 or CD8 phenotype based on the CD4+ and CD8+ repertoires, which had been sequenced separately. TCRdb reprocessed the public reads (quality trimming at Q25 with fastp, clone calling with MiXCR) and kept in-frame beta chains. Rows are combined by CDR3 protein, so each entry shows the most common genes and DNA. It is TCRdb's table, rather than the study itself, that gives the V and J calls and clone size. The sample contains around 450,000 distinct CDR3 sequences, 20% of them found a single time. 7.5% to 9.5% of the sample is taken by the ten largest.

This clonotype showed up just a few times. Its antigen target is currently unknown. One base away there is no much larger clone; base qualities are not given. Ficoll-Paque density gradient centrifugation was the method used to isolate PBMCs. Trimming at the junction amounts to 1 base on V and 7 bases on J, and the germline ends lie 11 bases apart. The CDR3 holds 13 amino acids from the cysteine to the phenylalanine. This entry keeps only the CDR3 DNA: 39 bases, framed from base 1. The germline V gene (reference sequence) supplies CDR1 MNHEY and CDR2 SMNVEV. Broader findings and caveats from the paper: From day 15 to 85, contracting clones showed balanced CD4/CD8 phenotypes, whereas a second wave of clones that expanded from day 15 to 37 leaned towards CD4+. Contracting CD4+ clones were found mainly in CM and EM memory subsets, while CD8+ clones were enriched in EMRA. Only two mild cases were covered in the study, and larger cohorts including severe cases with pre-infection samples were considered necessary. Whether the second-wave clones peaking on day 37 were SARS-CoV-2 specific was not confirmed. Some responding clones were detected in pre-infection memory, which suggested that pre-existing cross-reactive memory T cells had joined the SARS-CoV-2 response.

The specimen sequenced was PBMCs or a T cell subset sorted from them (not recorded which). This clonotype was obtained from an adult woman who had mild COVID-19 (a few samples of this study predate the infection). The sample titles of this study are shuffled in the database, so cell type and time point are left out; the donor was told from shared clones. The chain is encoded by TRBV27 joined to TRBJ2-7; the D gene is possibly TRBD1, with 6 bases matching. The DNA sequence is as follows: TGTGCCAGCAGTTTATTACAGGGCCGGGAGCAGTACTTC. Its product reads: CASSLLQGREQYF.